This TCR beta chain was recorded in a study of T cells after yellow fever vaccination. Study overall: Preparation of the low-cell-number fractions used SMART-Seq v4 Ultra Low Input. General study findings and limits: A limited proportion of clonotypes was detected within both the CD4 and CD8 compartments. After the booster, 95% to 98% of CD4 and about nine tenths of CD8 primary-response clones were re-detected.

Generation of TCR cDNA used 5'RACE template switching (which added a universal primer site and UMIs). TCRdb used MiXCR to reprocess the 5' RACE reads, holding one entry per CDR3 protein. The sample records around 400,000 distinct CDR3 sequences, 11% being singletons. Per germline, CDR1 LGHNT and CDR2 FRNRAP. Trimming removed 6 bases from V and 2 bases from J; junction bases left unmatched: 9. The CDR3 has 16 residues. In this sample, this clonotype turned up a few times. As yet, its antigen is unknown. The V and J genes are TRBV12-5 and TRBJ2-1; 8 nucleotides agree with TRBD2. The receptor was derived from a young man who received the YFV17D yellow fever vaccine. The specimen comprised PBMCs, sampled on the day of the first yellow fever vaccination. The CDR3 DNA follows: TGTGCTAGTGGATCGAGATTAGCGGGACCCTACAATGAGCAGTTCTTC. This translates into CASGSRLAGPYNEQFF.